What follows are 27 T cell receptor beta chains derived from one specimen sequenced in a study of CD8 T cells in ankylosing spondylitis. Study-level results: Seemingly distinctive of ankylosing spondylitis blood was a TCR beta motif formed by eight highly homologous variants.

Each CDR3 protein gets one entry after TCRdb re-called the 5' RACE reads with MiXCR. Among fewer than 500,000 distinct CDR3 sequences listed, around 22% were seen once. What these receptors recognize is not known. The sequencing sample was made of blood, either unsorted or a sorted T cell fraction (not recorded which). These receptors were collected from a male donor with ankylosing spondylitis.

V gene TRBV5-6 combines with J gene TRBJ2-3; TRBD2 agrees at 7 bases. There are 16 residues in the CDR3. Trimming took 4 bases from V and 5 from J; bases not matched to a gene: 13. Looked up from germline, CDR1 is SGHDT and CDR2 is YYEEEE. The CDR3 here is CASSAPWGGSQDTQYF. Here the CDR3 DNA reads TGTGCCAGCAGCGCCCCATGGGGCGGGAGCCAAGATACGCAGTATTTT.

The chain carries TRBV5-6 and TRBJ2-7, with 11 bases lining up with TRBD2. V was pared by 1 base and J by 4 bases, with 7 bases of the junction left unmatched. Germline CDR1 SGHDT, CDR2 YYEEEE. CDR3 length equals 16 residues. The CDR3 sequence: CASSLTPGLAVYEQYF. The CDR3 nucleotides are TGTGCCAGCAGCTTGACTCCGGGACTAGCGGTGTACGAGCAGTACTTC.

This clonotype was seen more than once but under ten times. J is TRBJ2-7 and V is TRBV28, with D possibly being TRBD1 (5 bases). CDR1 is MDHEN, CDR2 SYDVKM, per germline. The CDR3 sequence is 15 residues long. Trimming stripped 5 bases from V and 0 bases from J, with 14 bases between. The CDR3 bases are TGTGCCAGCAGTACCTCAGGGCTTCTCTCCTACGAGCAGTACTTC. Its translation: CASSTSGLLSYEQYF.

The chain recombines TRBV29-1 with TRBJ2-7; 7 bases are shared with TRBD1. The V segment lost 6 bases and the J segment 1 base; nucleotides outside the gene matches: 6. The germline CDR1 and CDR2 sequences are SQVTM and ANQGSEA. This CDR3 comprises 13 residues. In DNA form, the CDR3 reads TGCAGCGTGACAGGGTTCGGATCCTACGAGCAGTACTTC. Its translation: CSVTGFGSYEQYF.

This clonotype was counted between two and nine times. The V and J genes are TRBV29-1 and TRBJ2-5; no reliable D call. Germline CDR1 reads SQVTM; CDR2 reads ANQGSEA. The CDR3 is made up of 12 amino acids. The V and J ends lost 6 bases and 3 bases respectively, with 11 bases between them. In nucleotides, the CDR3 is TGCAGCGTAAACGGAAACGAAGAGACCCAGTACTTC. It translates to CSVNGNEETQYF.

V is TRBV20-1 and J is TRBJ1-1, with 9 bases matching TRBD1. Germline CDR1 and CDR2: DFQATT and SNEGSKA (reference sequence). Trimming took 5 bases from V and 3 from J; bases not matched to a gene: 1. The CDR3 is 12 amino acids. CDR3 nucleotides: TGCAGTGCTGACAGGGGGGACACTGAAGCTTTCTTT. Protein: CSADRGDTEAFF.

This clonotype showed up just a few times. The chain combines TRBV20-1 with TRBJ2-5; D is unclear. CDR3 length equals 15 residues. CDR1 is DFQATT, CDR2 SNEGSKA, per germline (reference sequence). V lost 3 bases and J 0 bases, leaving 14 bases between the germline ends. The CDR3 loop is CSASAGAAYQETQYF. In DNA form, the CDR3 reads TGCAGTGCTAGTGCTGGCGCCGCCTACCAAGAGACCCAGTACTTC.

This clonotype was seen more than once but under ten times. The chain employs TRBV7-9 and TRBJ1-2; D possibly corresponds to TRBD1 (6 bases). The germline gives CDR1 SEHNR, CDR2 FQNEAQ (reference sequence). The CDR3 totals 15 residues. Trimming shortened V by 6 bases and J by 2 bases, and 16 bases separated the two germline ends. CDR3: CASRPRGAENYGYTF. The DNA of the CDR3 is TGTGCCAGCAGACCCCGGGGGGCGGAGAACTATGGCTACACCTTC.

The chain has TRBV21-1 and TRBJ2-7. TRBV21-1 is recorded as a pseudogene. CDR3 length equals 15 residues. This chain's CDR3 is CASSRCVPIAYEQYF. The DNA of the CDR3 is TGTGCCAGCAGCCGCTGCGTGCCCATCGCGTACGAGCAGTACTTC.

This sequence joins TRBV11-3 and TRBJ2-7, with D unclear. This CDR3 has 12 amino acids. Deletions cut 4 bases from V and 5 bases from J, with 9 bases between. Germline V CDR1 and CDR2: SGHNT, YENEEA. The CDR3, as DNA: TGTGCCAGCAGCTCAGTACGTCACGAGCAGTACTTC. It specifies CASSSVRHEQYF.

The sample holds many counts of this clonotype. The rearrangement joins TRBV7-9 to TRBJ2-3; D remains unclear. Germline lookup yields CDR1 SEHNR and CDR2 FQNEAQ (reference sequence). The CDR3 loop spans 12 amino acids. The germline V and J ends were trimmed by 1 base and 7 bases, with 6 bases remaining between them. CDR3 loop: CASSLVPYTQYF. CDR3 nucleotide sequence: TGTGCCAGCAGCTTAGTTCCATATACGCAGTATTTT.

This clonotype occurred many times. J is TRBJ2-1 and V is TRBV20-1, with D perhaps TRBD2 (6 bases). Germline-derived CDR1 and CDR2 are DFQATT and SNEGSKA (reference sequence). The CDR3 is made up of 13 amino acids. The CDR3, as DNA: TGCAGGCCCAGGAAGGGAGGTTACAATGAGCAGTTCTTC. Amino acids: CRPRKGGYNEQFF.

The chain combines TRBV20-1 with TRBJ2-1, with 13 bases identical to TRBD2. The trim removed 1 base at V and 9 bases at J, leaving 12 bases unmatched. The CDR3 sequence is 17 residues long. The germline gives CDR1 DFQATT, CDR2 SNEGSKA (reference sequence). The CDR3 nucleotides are TGCAGTGCTAGAGGCACTAGCCCCGGACTAGCGGGAGTTGAGCAGTTCTTC. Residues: CSARGTSPGLAGVEQFF.

CDR3 DNA: TGTGCCAGCTCTGTTTGGCAAGAGACCCAGTACTTC. This sequence encodes CASSVWQETQYF. The chain uses TRBV2 and TRBJ2-5; D remains unclear. Germline V lookup: CDR1 SNHLY, CDR2 FYNNEI. With 8 bases removed from V and 2 bases from J, the gap between germline ends came to 9 bases. The CDR3 totals 12 residues.

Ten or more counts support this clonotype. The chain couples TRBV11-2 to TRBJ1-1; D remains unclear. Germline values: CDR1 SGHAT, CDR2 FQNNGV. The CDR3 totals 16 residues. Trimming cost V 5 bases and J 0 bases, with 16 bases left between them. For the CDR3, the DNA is TGTGCCAGCAGCAAAGCCCAGGTTGGTGTGAACACTGAAGCTTTCTTT. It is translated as CASSKAQVGVNTEAFF.

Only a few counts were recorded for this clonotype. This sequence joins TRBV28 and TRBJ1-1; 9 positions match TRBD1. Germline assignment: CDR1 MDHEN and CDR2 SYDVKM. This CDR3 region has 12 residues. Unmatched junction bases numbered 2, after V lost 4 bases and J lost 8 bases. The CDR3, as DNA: TGTGCCAGCAGTTACGGGACAGGGGAAGCTTTCTTT. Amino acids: CASSYGTGEAFF.

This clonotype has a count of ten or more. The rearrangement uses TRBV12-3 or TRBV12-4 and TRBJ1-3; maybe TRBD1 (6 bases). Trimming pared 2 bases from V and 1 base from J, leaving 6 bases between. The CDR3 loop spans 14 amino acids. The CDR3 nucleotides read TGTGCCAGCAGTTTAACAGGGTCTGGAAACACCATATATTTT. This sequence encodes CASSLTGSGNTIYF.

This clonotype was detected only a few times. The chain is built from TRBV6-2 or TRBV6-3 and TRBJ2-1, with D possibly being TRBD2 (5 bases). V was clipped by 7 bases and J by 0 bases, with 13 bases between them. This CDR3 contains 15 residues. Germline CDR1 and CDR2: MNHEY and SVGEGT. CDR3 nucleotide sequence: TGTGCCAGCACCCTAGGACGGGGCTCCTACAATGAGCAGTTCTTC. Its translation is CASTLGRGSYNEQFF.

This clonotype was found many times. The CDR3 sequence is CASSLDVYTQYF. The CDR3 nucleotides read TGTGCCAGCAGCTTAGACGTTTATACGCAGTATTTT. The J gene is TRBJ2-3, the V gene TRBV7-9; D is undetermined. The germline V gene encodes CDR1 SEHNR and CDR2 FQNEAQ (reference sequence). This CDR3 comprises 12 residues. The V gene lost 1 base and the J gene lost 7 bases, with 6 bases spanning the gap.

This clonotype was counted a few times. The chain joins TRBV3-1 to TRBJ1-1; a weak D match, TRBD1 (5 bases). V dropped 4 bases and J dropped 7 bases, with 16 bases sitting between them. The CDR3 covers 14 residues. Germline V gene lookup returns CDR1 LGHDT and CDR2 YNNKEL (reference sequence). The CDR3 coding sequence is TGTGCCAGCAGCCCTTTGGACACGGACAATGAAGCTTTCTTT. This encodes CASSPLDTDNEAFF.

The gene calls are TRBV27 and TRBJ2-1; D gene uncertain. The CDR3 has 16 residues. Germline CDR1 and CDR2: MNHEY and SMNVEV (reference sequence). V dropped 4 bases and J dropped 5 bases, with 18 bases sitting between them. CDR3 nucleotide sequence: TGTGCCAGCAGTTCCGTCATCCCTATAAAACACAATGAGCAGTTCTTC. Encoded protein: CASSSVIPIKHNEQFF.

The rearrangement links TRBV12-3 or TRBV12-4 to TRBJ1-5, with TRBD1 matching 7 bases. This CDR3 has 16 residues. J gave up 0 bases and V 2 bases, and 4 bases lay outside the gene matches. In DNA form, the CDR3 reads TGTGCCAGCAGTTTATGGAGACAGGGTAGCAATCAGCCCCAGCATTTT. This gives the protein CASSLWRQGSNQPQHF.

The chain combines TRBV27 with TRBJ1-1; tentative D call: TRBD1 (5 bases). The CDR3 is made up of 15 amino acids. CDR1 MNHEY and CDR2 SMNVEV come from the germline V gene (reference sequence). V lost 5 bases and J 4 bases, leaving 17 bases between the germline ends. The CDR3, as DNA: TGTGCCAGCAGTGGCGGGCTCGAGGGGCGCACTGAAGCTTTCTTT. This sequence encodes CASSGGLEGRTEAFF.

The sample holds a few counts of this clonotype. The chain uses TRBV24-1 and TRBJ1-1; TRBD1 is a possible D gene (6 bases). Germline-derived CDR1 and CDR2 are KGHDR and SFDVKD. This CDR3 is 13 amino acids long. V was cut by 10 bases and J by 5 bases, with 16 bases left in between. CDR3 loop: CATKQGRGTEAFF. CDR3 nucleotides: TGTGCCACTAAACAGGGACGGGGAACTGAAGCTTTCTTT.

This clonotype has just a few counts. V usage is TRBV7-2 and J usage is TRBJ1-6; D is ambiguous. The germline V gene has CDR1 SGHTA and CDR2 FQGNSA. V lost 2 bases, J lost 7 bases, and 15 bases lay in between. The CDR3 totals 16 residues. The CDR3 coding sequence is TGTGCCAGCAGCTTATTTACCCCGTCGGAAAATTCACCCCTCCACTTT. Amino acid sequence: CASSLFTPSENSPLHF.

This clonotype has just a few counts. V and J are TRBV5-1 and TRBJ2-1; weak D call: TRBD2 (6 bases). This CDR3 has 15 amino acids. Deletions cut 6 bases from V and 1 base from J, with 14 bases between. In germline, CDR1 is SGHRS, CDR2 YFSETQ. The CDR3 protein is CASTGGARSYNEQFF. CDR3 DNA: TGCGCCAGCACCGGGGGAGCGCGGTCCTACAATGAGCAGTTCTTC.

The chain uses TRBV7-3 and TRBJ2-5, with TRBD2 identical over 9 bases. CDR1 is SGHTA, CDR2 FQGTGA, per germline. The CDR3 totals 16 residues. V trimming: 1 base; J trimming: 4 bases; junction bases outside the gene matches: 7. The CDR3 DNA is TGTGCCAGCAGCTTAAATGCGCGCGGGGGGGGAGAGACCCAGTACTTC. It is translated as CASSLNARGGGETQYF.